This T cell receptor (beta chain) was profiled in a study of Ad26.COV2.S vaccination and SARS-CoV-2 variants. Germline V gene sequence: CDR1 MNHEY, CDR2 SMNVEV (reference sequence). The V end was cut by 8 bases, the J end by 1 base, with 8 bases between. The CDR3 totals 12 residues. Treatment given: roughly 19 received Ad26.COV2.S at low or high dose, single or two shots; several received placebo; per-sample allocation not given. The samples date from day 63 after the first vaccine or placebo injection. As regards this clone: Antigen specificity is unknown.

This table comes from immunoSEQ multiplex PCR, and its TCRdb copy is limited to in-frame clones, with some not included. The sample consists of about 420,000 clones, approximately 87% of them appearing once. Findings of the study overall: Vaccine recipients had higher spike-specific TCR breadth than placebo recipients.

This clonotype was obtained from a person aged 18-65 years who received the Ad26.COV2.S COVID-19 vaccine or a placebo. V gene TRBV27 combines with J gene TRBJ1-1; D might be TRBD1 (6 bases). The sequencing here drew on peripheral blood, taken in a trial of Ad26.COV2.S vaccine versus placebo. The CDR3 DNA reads TGTGCCAGCGGCAGGGGGAACACTGAAGCTTTCTTT. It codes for CASGRGNTEAFF.